Below are 23 T cell receptor beta chains sequenced from a single sample in a study of shared clonotypes between healthy human individuals (TCRdb year 2020). Library construction relied on the immunoSEQ multiplex PCR assay. Entries here come from immuneACCESS through TCRdb and include only in-frame sequences with V and J called. Some clones fail to appear in such tables; in the studies checked, an unresolved V gene covers under half of the shortfall, and the cause of the remainder is unknown. This sample has hundreds of thousands of clones in its table, and 60% to 75% of those were observed once. Around 1.8% of the sample lies in the top ten. Material for sequencing was memory CD4+ T cells sorted from blood. The sample's cell subset or site, from its label and the paper: CD45RA-negative fraction. The receptor set was obtained from a woman aged 25 to 39 in good health.

CDR3 residues: CASSNTAGTGHYEQYF. In DNA form, the CDR3 reads TGTGCCAGTAGTAACACCGCCGGGACAGGTCACTACGAGCAGTACTTC. V usage is TRBV19 and J usage is TRBJ2-7, with 8 nucleotides matching TRBD1. CDR1 and CDR2 from the germline V gene are LNHDA and SQIVND (reference sequence). This CDR3 is 16 amino acids long. The V gene end was trimmed by 4 bases and the J gene end by 3 bases; junction bases not matched to a gene: 11.

The rearrangement joins TRBV4-1 to TRBJ2-5; D may be TRBD1 or TRBD2 (5 bases each). The ends were cut back, 8 bases at V and 0 bases at J, with 19 bases in the middle. CDR1 and CDR2 (germline): MGHRA, YSYEKL. There are 16 residues in the CDR3. CDR3 amino acids: CASQPGPGQYQETQYF. CDR3 in DNA: TGCGCCAGCCAACCGGGGCCGGGTCAGTACCAAGAGACCCAGTACTTC.

Regarding this clone: One end of the junction does not line up with germline, which may come from a read error. V is TRBV5-3 and J is TRBJ2-7, with 7 positions matching TRBD2. TRBV5-3 is placed among ORFs of uncertain function. The CDR3 totals 15 residues. The CDR3 is CASSLGPGGTYEQYF. CDR3 bases: TGTGCCAGCAGCTTGGGGCCGGGGGGAACCTACGAGCAGTACTTC.

V is TRBV28 and J is TRBJ1-4; D is unresolved. The CDR3 has 14 residues. CDR1 and CDR2 from the germline V gene are MDHEN and SYDVKM. Trimming stripped 7 bases from V and 2 bases from J, with 11 bases between. CDR3 coding DNA: TGTGCCAGCAACCTACAAAGCACTAATGAAAAACTGTTTTTT. It encodes CASNLQSTNEKLFF. Drawing the rest from reference TRBV28 and TRBJ1-4, the complete variable domain is DVKVTQSSRYLVKRTGEKVFLECVQDMDHENMFWYRQDPGLGLRLIYFSYDVKMKEKGDIPEGYSVSREKKERFSLILESASTNQTSMYLCASNLQSTNEKLFFGSGTQLSVL.

The chain recombines TRBV5-1 with TRBJ2-7, with D hard to call. This CDR3 has 13 amino acids. Trimming stripped 2 bases from V and 2 bases from J, with 8 bases between. Looked up from germline, CDR1 is SGHRS and CDR2 is YFSETQ. DNA for the CDR3: TGCGCCAGCAGCTTCGTGGGCACCTACGAGCAGTACTTC. Translated, it gives CASSFVGTYEQYF.

This clone was detected a few times. V usage is TRBV4-2 and J usage is TRBJ1-1; a weak D match, TRBD1 (5 bases). This CDR3 has 16 residues. Trimming pared 0 bases from V and 0 bases from J, leaving 11 bases between. Per the germline V gene, CDR1 is LGHNA and CDR2 is YNFKEQ. The CDR3 sequence: CASSQEGPPMNTEAFF. The DNA for the CDR3 is TGTGCCAGCAGCCAAGAGGGACCCCCAATGAACACTGAAGCTTTCTTT.

This chain connects TRBV19 to TRBJ2-3; D gene unclear. The germline V gene has CDR1 LNHDA and CDR2 SQIVND (reference sequence). Trimming left V 5 bases short and J 1 base short, with 13 bases between. The CDR3 runs to 15 residues. The CDR3 spells CASSSPATGTDTQYF. The CDR3 nucleotides read TGTGCCAGTAGTTCCCCCGCGACTGGCACAGATACGCAGTATTTT.

In its sample, this clone was seen a few times. The chain carries TRBV5-1 and TRBJ2-3, with 9 positions matching TRBD1. The CDR3 has 16 residues. Germline CDR1 and CDR2: SGHRS and YFSETQ. V lost 2 bases, J lost 1 base, and 5 bases stayed unmatched. The CDR3 DNA follows: TGCGCCAGCAGCTTTGCACAGGGGGCTGGCACAGATACGCAGTATTTT. Translation gives CASSFAQGAGTDTQYF.

The chain employs TRBV28 and TRBJ2-7, with D maybe TRBD2 (7 bases). Per germline, CDR1 MDHEN and CDR2 SYDVKM. CDR3 size: 11 residues. The V end lost 8 bases, the J end lost 6 bases, and 11 bases lay between the germline ends. This CDR3 reads CASRRGGEQYF. The CDR3 nucleotides read TGTGCCAGCCGGAGGGGGGGCGAGCAGTACTTC. The variable domain in full, with the rest retrieved from reference TRBV28 and TRBJ2-7, is DVKVTQSSRYLVKRTGEKVFLECVQDMDHENMFWYRQDPGLGLRLIYFSYDVKMKEKGDIPEGYSVSREKKERFSLILESASTNQTSMYLCASRRGGEQYFGPGTRLTVT.

The chain combines TRBV19 with TRBJ1-5; D is undetermined. CDR3 size: 16 residues. The germline V gene encodes CDR1 LNHDA and CDR2 SQIVND (reference sequence). Trimming removed 6 bases from V and 5 bases from J, with 20 bases in between. CDR3 loop: CASSLAWEAFYQPQHF. The CDR3 DNA reads as TGTGCCAGTAGCCTCGCTTGGGAAGCCTTTTATCAGCCCCAGCATTTT.

V is TRBV11-3 and J is TRBJ1-1, with no clear D. Germline V gene data show CDR1 as SGHNT and CDR2 as YENEEA. Trimming pared 2 bases from V and 1 base from J, leaving 8 bases between. The CDR3 is 14 residues long. CDR3 in DNA: TGTGCCAGCAGCTTACTTGGGTCGAACACTGAAGCTTTCTTT. As protein: CASSLLGSNTEAFF. Variable domain in full (rest from reference TRBV11-3 and TRBJ1-1): EAGVVQSPRYKIIEKKQPVAFWCNPISGHNTLYWYLQNLGQGPELLIRYENEEAVDDSQLPKDRFSAERLKGVDSTLKIQPAELGDSAVYLCASSLLGSNTEAFFGQGTRLTVV.

This chain connects TRBV27 to TRBJ2-7, with TRBD2 as a possible D gene (5 bases). The CDR3 length is 12 residues. Trimming removed 3 bases from V and 2 bases from J, with 5 bases in between. Germline assignment: CDR1 MNHEY and CDR2 SMNVEV (reference sequence). CDR3 nucleotides: TGTGCCAGCAGTTTCGGGACCTACGAGCAGTACTTC. Protein product: CASSFGTYEQYF.

There are a few counts of this clone. The chain couples TRBV6-6 to TRBJ1-5; the match to TRBD1 covers 9 bases. Germline trimming cut 8 bases from V and 4 bases from J; bases unmatched to any gene: 6. The CDR3 is 14 amino acids. Germline V gene sequence: CDR1 MNHNY, CDR2 SVGAGI (reference sequence). The CDR3 DNA follows: TGTGCCAGCCGATCCGGGACAGGGAATCAGCCCCAGCATTTT. It yields the protein CASRSGTGNQPQHF.

This sequence joins TRBV28 and TRBJ1-5, with TRBD1 matching over 8 bases. The germline gives CDR1 MDHEN, CDR2 SYDVKM. The CDR3 spans 15 residues. J was trimmed by 5 bases and V by 5 bases; bases with no gene match: 8. The CDR3 here is CASSPPGQGHQPQHF. As DNA, the CDR3 is TGTGCCAGCAGTCCACCTGGACAGGGACATCAGCCCCAGCATTTT.

V is TRBV6-5 and J is TRBJ2-5; TRBD1 aligns across 9 bases. In germline, CDR1 is MNHEY, CDR2 SVGAGI. This CDR3 is 14 amino acids long. V lost 8 bases and J lost 2; bases outside the gene matches: 6. The CDR3 loop is CASGGGTGQETQYF. CDR3 in DNA: TGTGCCAGCGGGGGAGGGACAGGGCAAGAGACCCAGTACTTC.

The V gene is TRBV10-1, the J gene TRBJ1-2; no definite D call. The germline gives CDR1 WNHNN, CDR2 SYGVQD (reference sequence). Trimming removed 6 bases at V and 4 bases at J, with 18 bases between. CDR3 size: 15 residues. In DNA, the CDR3 is TGCGCCAGCAGCCCGGACTTAGGGAGTCGCTATGGCTACACCTTC. Its translation is CASSPDLGSRYGYTF.

This clone was found once. The rearrangement links TRBV27 to TRBJ2-1; 7 nucleotides agree with TRBD1. J was trimmed by 4 bases and V by 6 bases; bases with no gene match: 6. The CDR3 runs to 14 residues. Germline CDR1 is MNHEY and CDR2 is SMNVEV (reference sequence). CDR3 nucleotide sequence: TGTGCCAGCAGGGGCGGACAGGAATACAATGAGCAGTTCTTC. Its protein product is CASRGGQEYNEQFF.

V usage is TRBV5-6 and J usage is TRBJ1-5; D unresolved. Germline V gene data show CDR1 as SGHDT and CDR2 as YYEEEE. Trimming took off 4 bases at V and 2 bases at J, with 13 bases between the two ends. This CDR3 is built from 15 residues. The CDR3 DNA sequence: TGTGCCAGCAGCAGCGGGCCTCAGGGCAATCAGCCCCAGCATTTT. Its translation: CASSSGPQGNQPQHF.

The rearrangement links TRBV27 to TRBJ1-1; D remains ambiguous. The V end lost 3 bases, the J end lost 1 base, and 12 bases lay between the germline ends. The CDR3 consists of 15 residues. The germline V gene has CDR1 MNHEY and CDR2 SMNVEV (reference sequence). DNA of the CDR3: TGTGCCAGCAGTTTGCTTCCTGAGTCGAACACTGAAGCTTTCTTT. Its translation: CASSLLPESNTEAFF.

This clone was counted once. The chain uses TRBV28 and TRBJ2-1; 8 bases line up with TRBD1. J gave up 3 bases and V 4 bases, and 5 bases lay outside the gene matches. CDR3 length: 15 residues. Germline CDR1 is MDHEN and CDR2 is SYDVKM. CDR3 residues: CASSSGGRVYNEQFF. The CDR3, as DNA: TGTGCCAGCAGTTCAGGGGGCCGTGTCTACAATGAGCAGTTCTTC.

V gene TRBV28 combines with J gene TRBJ2-1, with D hard to call. The germline V gene has CDR1 MDHEN and CDR2 SYDVKM. Trimming cost V 10 bases and J 0 bases, with 10 bases left between them. The CDR3 consists of 13 residues. CDR3 sequence reads: CATDPGSYNEQFF. The CDR3 nucleotides are TGTGCCACGGACCCTGGCTCCTACAATGAGCAGTTCTTC.

In its sample, this clone was seen a few times. The rearrangement links TRBV5-8 to TRBJ2-7; tentatively, D is TRBD1 (5 bases). Per the germline V gene, CDR1 is SGHTS and CDR2 is YDEGEE. This CDR3 is 17 amino acids long. Trimming took 2 bases from V and 0 from J, leaving 18 bases between them. Here the CDR3 DNA reads TGTGCCAGCAGCTTAACCTGGACACCCCGTGGCTCCTACGAGCAGTACTTC. It yields the protein CASSLTWTPRGSYEQYF.

V is TRBV19 and J is TRBJ1-2; 7 nucleotides agree with TRBD1. The CDR3 sequence is 14 residues long. Germline loops: CDR1 LNHDA, CDR2 SQIVND (reference sequence). The ends lost 3 bases at V and 8 bases at J; junction bases unmatched: 9. CDR3: CASSILQGIGGYTF. In DNA form, the CDR3 reads TGTGCCAGTAGTATTTTACAGGGGATCGGAGGCTACACCTTC.